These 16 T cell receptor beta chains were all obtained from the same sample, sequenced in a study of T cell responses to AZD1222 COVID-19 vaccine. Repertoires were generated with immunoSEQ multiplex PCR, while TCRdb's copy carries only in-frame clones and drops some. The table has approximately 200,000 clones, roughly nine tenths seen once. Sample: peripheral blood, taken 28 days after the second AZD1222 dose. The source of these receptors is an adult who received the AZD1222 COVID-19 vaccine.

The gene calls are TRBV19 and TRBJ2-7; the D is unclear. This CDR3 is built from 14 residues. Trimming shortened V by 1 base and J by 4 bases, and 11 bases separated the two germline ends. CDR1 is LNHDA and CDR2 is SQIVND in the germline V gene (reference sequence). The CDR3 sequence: CASSIAGRPYEQYF. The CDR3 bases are TGTGCCAGTAGTATAGCCGGCCGGCCATACGAGCAGTACTTC. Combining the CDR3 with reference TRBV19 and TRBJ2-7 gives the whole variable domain DGGITQSPKYLFRKEGQNVTLSCEQNLNHDAMYWYRQDPGQGLRLIYYSQIVNDFQKGDIAEGYSVSREKKESFPLTVTSAQKNPTAFYLCASSIAGRPYEQYFGPGTRLTVT.

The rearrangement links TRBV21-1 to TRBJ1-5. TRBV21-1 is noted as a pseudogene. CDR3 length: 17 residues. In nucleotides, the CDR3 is TGTGCCAGCAGCAAAGAGGGGAGGTGGGGAAAGGAACAGCCCCAGCATTTT. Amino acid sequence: CASSKEGRWGKEQPQHF.

The CDR3 reads CASSSTAGREQYF. In nucleotides, the CDR3 is TGTGCCAGCAGCTCAACAGCAGGGCGGGAGCAGTACTTC. The chain links TRBV7-3 to TRBJ2-7, with D tentatively TRBD1 (5 bases). The ends were cut back, 4 bases at V and 7 bases at J, with 14 bases in the middle. Germline CDR1 and CDR2: SGHTA and FQGTGA. The CDR3 is 13 residues long.

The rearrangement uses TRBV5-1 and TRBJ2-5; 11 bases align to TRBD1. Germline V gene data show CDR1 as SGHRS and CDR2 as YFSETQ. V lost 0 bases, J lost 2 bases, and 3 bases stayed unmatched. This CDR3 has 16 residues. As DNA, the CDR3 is TGCGCCAGCAGCTTGGATGGGACAGGGGGTCAAGAGACCCAGTACTTC. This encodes CASSLDGTGGQETQYF.

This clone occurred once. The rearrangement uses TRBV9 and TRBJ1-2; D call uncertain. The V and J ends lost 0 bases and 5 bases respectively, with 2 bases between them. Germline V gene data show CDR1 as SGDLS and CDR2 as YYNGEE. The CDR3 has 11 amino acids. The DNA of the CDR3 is TGTGCCAGCAGCGTAGGATATGGCTACACCTTC. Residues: CASSVGYGYTF.

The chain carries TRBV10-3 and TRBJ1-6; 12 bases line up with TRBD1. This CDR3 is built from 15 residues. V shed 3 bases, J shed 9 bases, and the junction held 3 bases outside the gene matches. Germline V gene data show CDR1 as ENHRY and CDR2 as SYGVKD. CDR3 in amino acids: CAISDLGQGASPLHF. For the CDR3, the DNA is TGTGCCATCAGTGACTTGGGACAGGGGGCTTCACCCCTCCACTTT.

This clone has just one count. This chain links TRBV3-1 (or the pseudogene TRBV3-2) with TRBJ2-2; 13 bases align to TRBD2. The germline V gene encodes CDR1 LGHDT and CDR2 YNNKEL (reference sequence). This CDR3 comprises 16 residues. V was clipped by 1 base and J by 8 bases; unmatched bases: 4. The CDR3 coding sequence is TGTGCCAGCAGCCAAGGGACTAGCGGGAGTCTGGGGGAGCTGTTTTTT. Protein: CASSQGTSGSLGELFF.

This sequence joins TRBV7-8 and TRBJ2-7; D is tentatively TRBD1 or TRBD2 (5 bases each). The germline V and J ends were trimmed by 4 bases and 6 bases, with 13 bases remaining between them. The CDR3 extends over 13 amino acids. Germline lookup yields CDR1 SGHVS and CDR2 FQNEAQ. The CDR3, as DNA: TGTGCCAGCAGCTGGGACCCCCGGGGCGAGCAGTACTTC. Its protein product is CASSWDPRGEQYF.

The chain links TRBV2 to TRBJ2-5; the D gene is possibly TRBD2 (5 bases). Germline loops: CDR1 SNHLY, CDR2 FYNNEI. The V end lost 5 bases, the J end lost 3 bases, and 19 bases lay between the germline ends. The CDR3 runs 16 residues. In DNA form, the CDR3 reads TGTGCCAGCAGTCCGGCCTATCAGGACGGGAAAGAGACCCAGTACTTC. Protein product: CASSPAYQDGKETQYF.

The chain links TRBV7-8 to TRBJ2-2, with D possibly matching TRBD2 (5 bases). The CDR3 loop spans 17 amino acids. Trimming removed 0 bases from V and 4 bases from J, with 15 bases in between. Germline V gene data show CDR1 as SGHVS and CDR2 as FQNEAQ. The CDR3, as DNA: TGTGCCAGCAGCTTAGCCCCCCGGGAAGGGCTCACCGGGGAGCTGTTTTTT. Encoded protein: CASSLAPREGLTGELFF. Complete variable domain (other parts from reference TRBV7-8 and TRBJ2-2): GAGVSQSPRYKVAKRGQDVALRCDPISGHVSLFWYQQALGQGPEFLTYFQNEAQLDKSGLPSDRFFAERPEGSVSTLKIQRTQQEDSAVYLCASSLAPREGLTGELFFGEGSRLTVL.

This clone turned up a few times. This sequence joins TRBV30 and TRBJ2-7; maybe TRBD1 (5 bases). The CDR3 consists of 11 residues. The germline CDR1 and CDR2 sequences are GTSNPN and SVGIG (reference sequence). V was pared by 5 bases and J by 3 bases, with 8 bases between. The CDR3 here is CAWETGYEQYF. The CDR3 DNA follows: TGTGCCTGGGAAACAGGCTACGAGCAGTACTTC.

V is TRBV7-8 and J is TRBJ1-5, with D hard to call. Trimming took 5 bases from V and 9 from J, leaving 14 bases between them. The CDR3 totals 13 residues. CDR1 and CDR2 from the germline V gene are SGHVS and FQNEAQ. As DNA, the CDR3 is TGTGCCAGCAGCACCGATGTAGCTAGGCCCCAGCATTTT. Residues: CASSTDVARPQHF.

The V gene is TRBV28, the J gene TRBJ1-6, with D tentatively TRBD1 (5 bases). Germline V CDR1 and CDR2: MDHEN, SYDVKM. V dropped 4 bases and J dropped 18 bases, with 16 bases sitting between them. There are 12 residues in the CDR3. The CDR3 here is CASSSPGTDDHF. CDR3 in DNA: TGTGCCAGCAGTTCCCCCGGGACGGACGACCACTTT.

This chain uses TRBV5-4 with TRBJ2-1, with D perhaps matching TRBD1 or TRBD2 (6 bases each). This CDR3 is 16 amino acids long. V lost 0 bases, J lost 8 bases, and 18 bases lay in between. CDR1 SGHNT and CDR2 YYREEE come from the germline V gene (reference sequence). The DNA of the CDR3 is TGTGCCAGCAGCTTGGATCTGGTGGGGGGCCGGGATGAGCAGTTCTTC. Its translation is CASSLDLVGGRDEQFF. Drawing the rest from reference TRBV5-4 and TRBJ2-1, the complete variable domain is ETGVTQSPTHLIKTRGQQVTLRCSSQSGHNTVSWYQQALGQGPQFIFQYYREEENGRGNFPPRFSGLQFPNYSSELNVNALELDDSALYLCASSLDLVGGRDEQFFGPGTRLTVL.

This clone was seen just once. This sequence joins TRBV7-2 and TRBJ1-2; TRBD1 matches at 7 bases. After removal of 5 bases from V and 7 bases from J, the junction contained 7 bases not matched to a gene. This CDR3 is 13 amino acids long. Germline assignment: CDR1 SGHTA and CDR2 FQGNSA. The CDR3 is CASSVDRVGGYTF. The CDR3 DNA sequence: TGTGCCAGCAGCGTAGACAGGGTGGGTGGCTACACCTTC.

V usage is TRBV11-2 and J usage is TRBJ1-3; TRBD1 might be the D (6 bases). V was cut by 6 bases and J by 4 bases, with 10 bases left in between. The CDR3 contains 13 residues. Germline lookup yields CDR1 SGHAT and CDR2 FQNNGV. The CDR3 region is CASRTGQGNTIYF. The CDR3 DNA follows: TGTGCCAGCAGGACCGGACAGGGAAACACCATATATTTT.